A single sample gave rise to the 10 T cell receptor beta chains below, sequenced in a study of T cells in tuberculosis. Time point of the sample: new active TB diagnosis, blood taken before or within 7 days of starting treatment. Clones were sequenced by immunoSEQ multiplex PCR, and TCRdb holds only the in-frame ones, with some missing. The data hold around 33,000 clones, with roughly 93% observed a single time. The sequencing here drew on PBMCs, taken at tuberculosis diagnosis. The receptors here all came from an adult with tuberculosis.

V and J are TRBV6-1 and TRBJ1-5; D ambiguous. The germline V and J ends were trimmed by 1 base and 5 bases, with 12 bases remaining between them. This CDR3 is 15 amino acids long. From germline, CDR1 is MNHNS and CDR2 SASEGT. This CDR3 reads CASSEVGEGYQPQHF. For the CDR3, the DNA is TGTGCCAGCAGTGAAGTCGGGGAGGGATATCAGCCCCAGCATTTT.

J is TRBJ1-4 and V is TRBV4-2; TRBD1 matches 7 bases. V was clipped by 4 bases and J by 4 bases; unmatched bases: 9. From germline, CDR1 is LGHNA and CDR2 YNFKEQ. CDR3 size: 16 residues. The CDR3 is CASSPMGTVVNEKLFF. CDR3 nucleotides: TGTGCCAGCAGCCCAATGGGGACAGTGGTTAATGAAAAACTGTTTTTT.

V and J are TRBV2 and TRBJ1-1, with D perhaps TRBD1 (5 bases). The germline V and J ends were trimmed by 6 bases and 7 bases, with 6 bases remaining between them. This CDR3 contains 10 residues. Germline V CDR1 and CDR2: SNHLY, FYNNEI. The CDR3 region is CASSRVEAFF. The DNA of the CDR3 is TGTGCCAGCAGCAGGGTTGAAGCTTTCTTT.

The table lists this clone with a few counts. The chain joins TRBV5-6 to TRBJ1-1; D remains unclear. Germline CDR1 reads SGHDT; CDR2 reads YYEEEE. The CDR3 has 13 residues. V was cut by 2 bases and J by 5 bases, with 10 bases left in between. CDR3 protein: CASSFGDGTEAFF. The CDR3 region has the DNA TGTGCCAGCAGCTTCGGAGATGGGACTGAAGCTTTCTTT.

V usage is TRBV19 and J usage is TRBJ2-5; 8 nucleotides agree with TRBD1. The CDR3 is 17 amino acids. Trimming at V came to 1 base and at J to 5 bases, leaving 12 bases not matched to a gene. Germline V gene lookup returns CDR1 LNHDA and CDR2 SQIVND (reference sequence). The CDR3 bases are TGTGCCAGTAGTATAGTGATTAACCAGGGGGCGCGGGAGACCCAGTACTTC. As protein: CASSIVINQGARETQYF.

This clone occurred a few times. The chain has TRBV12-5 and TRBJ2-7; 8 bases agree with TRBD2. Per germline, CDR1 LGHNT and CDR2 FRNRAP. The CDR3 spans 15 residues. Losses at the gene ends were 1 base for V and 2 bases for J; bases not matched to a gene: 4. CDR3 sequence reads: CASGLGGGTTYEQYF. The CDR3, as DNA: TGTGCTAGTGGTTTGGGCGGGGGGACTACCTACGAGCAGTACTTC. Filled out from reference TRBV12-5 and TRBJ2-7, the complete variable domain reads DARVTQTPRHKVTEMGQEVTMRCQPILGHNTVFWYRQTMMQGLELLAYFRNRAPLDDSGMPKDRFSAEMPDATLATLKIQPSEPRDSAVYFCASGLGGGTTYEQYFGPGTRLTVT.

This chain uses TRBV19 with TRBJ1-4; TRBD1 is a possible D gene (6 bases). V was pared by 8 bases and J by 8 bases, with 18 bases between. Germline loops: CDR1 LNHDA, CDR2 SQIVND (reference sequence). The CDR3 sequence is 14 residues long. CDR3: CASLGTDQGEKLFF. CDR3 bases: TGTGCCAGTCTCGGCACAGACCAGGGGGAAAAACTGTTTTTT.

The chain carries TRBV12-5 and TRBJ1-5; 8 nucleotides line up with TRBD1. V lost 1 base to trimming and J lost 4 bases; unmatched junction nucleotides: 3. Germline V gene sequence: CDR1 LGHNT, CDR2 FRNRAP. CDR3 length: 15 residues. CDR3 nucleotides: TGTGCTAGTGGTTTGGGGACAGGGCTAAATCAGCCCCAGCATTTT. Its translation: CASGLGTGLNQPQHF.

This clone was recorded a few times. This rearrangement joins TRBV10-3 to TRBJ1-2; TRBD1 matches 9 bases. CDR3 size: 12 residues. Germline CDR1 ENHRY, CDR2 SYGVKD. After removal of 6 bases from V and 8 bases from J, the junction contained 4 bases not matched to a gene. As DNA, the CDR3 is TGTGCCATCAGCCCGGGACAGGGAGGCTACACCTTC. Encoded protein: CAISPGQGGYTF.

This chain uses TRBV7-2 with TRBJ2-7, with 7 bases lining up with TRBD2. The CDR3 has 14 amino acids. V was pared by 3 bases and J by 3 bases, with 5 bases of the junction left unmatched. Per germline, CDR1 SGHTA and CDR2 FQGNSA. CDR3 amino acids: CASSLSASGYEQYF. The CDR3 nucleotides read TGTGCCAGCAGCTTGTCGGCTAGCGGCTACGAGCAGTACTTC. The full variable domain, in which reference TRBV7-2 and TRBJ2-7 provide the parts outside the CDR3, is GAGVSQSPSNKVTEKGKDVELRCDPISGHTALYWYRQSLGQGLEFLIYFQGNSAPDKSGLPSDRFSAERTGGSVSTLTIQRTQQEDSAVYLCASSLSASGYEQYFGPGTRLTVT.